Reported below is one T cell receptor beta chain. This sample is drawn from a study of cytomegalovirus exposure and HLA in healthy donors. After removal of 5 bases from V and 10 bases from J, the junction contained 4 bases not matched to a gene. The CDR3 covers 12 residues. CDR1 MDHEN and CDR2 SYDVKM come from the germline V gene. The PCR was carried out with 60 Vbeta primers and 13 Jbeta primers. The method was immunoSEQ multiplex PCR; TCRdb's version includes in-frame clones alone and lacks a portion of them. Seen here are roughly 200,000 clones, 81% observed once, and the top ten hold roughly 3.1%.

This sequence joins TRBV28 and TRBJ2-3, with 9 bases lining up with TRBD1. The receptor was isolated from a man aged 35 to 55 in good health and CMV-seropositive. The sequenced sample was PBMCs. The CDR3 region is CASSKRQGAQYF. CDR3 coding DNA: TGTGCCAGCAGTAAAAGACAGGGGGCGCAGTATTTT. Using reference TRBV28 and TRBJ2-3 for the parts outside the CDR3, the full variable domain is DVKVTQSSRYLVKRTGEKVFLECVQDMDHENMFWYRQDPGLGLRLIYFSYDVKMKEKGDIPEGYSVSREKKERFSLILESASTNQTSMYLCASSKRQGAQYFGPGTRLTVL.